The clone carrying this TCR beta chain was counted once. Profiling relied on immunoSEQ multiplex PCR, and the TCRdb table lists in-frame clones only, not all of them. The repertoire includes 40,000 to 55,000 clones, 80% to 90% of them detected once, and around 15% sits in the top ten. The CDR3 extends over 15 amino acids. V shed 5 bases and J 9 bases; nucleotides not matched to a gene: 13. CDR1 and CDR2 from the germline V gene are SGHTA and FQGTGA. This entry comes from a study of blood T cell repertoires in COVID-19. The sequence came from a man in his sixties or seventies with active COVID-19. The chain uses TRBV7-3 and TRBJ2-1, with TRBD1 matching over 7 bases. Sample: peripheral blood. In DNA form, the CDR3 reads TGTGCCAGCAGCGTCAGGGGGTCCTCCGCAAGTGAGCAGTTCTTC. Its translation: CASSVRGSSASEQFF.